One sample yielded the 15 T cell receptor beta chains listed below, sequenced in a study of blood T cells in healthy people across ages. Together with a sample-barcoded 5' primer, a J-beta primer mix was included in a second PCR lasting about 6 to 11 cycles. MiXCR was run by TCRdb on the 5' RACE reads, yielding one entry per CDR3 protein. The sample shows hundreds of thousands of distinct CDR3 sequences, under 45% of them seen only once. Sequencing input: blood. These receptors came from a man aged 60 to 69 in good health.

In this sample, this clonotype turned up a few times. This chain uses TRBV3-1 with TRBJ1-1; tentative D call: TRBD1 (5 bases). The V end lost 1 base, the J end lost 6 bases, and 12 bases lay between the germline ends. The CDR3 is 14 amino acids. Germline V gene data show CDR1 as LGHDT and CDR2 as YNNKEL (reference sequence). CDR3 in amino acids: CASSQGHRLSEAFF. The DNA for the CDR3 is TGTGCCAGCAGCCAAGGTCACAGGCTGTCTGAAGCTTTCTTT.

This chain connects TRBV29-1 to TRBJ1-4; D perhaps matches TRBD1 (6 bases). Germline CDR1 SQVTM, CDR2 ANQGSEA. This CDR3 has 11 amino acids. The V end lost 4 bases, the J end lost 11 bases, and 11 bases lay between the germline ends. The CDR3 is CSVADRTKLFF. Written as DNA, the CDR3 is TGCAGCGTTGCCGACAGGACCAAACTGTTTTTT.

V gene TRBV4-3 combines with J gene TRBJ1-2; 7 bases agree with TRBD1. The CDR3 length is 17 residues. V lost 0 bases to trimming and J lost 4 bases; unmatched junction nucleotides: 11. CDR1 and CDR2 (germline): LGHNA, YSLEER. The CDR3: CASSQDEDRVRGYGYTF. Written as DNA, the CDR3 is TGCGCCAGCAGCCAAGACGAAGACAGGGTTCGGGGCTATGGCTACACCTTC.

This chain connects TRBV29-1 to TRBJ1-1; D possibly corresponds to TRBD1 (6 bases). V shed 7 bases and J shed 10 bases, with 16 bases lying between them. The V gene's germline CDR1 is SQVTM and CDR2 ANQGSEA. This CDR3 is built from 11 residues. The CDR3: CSGRLGAGAFF. The CDR3 nucleotides read TGCAGCGGCCGTTTGGGGGCTGGAGCTTTCTTT. Using reference TRBV29-1 and TRBJ1-1 for the parts outside the CDR3, the full variable domain is SAVISQKPSRDICQRGTSLTIQCQVDSQVTMMFWYRQQPGQSLTLIATANQGSEATYESGFVIDKFPISRPNLTFSTLTVSNMSPEDSSIYLCSGRLGAGAFFGQGTRLTVV.

V is TRBV28 and J is TRBJ1-2; D may be TRBD1 (5 bases). Deletions cut 6 bases from V and 9 bases from J, with 17 bases between. The CDR3 has 13 amino acids. Germline V gives CDR1 MDHEN, CDR2 SYDVKM. In nucleotides, the CDR3 is TGTGCCAGCAGCTCCGGGACCCAAAGGAGCTACACCTTC. Its translation is CASSSGTQRSYTF.

The V and J genes are TRBV4-3 and TRBJ2-3; D ambiguous. The CDR3 extends over 13 amino acids. Germline V gene lookup returns CDR1 LGHNA and CDR2 YSLEER. Trimming removed 0 bases at V and 5 bases at J, with 6 bases between. The CDR3 DNA reads TGCGCCAGCAGCCAAGATTTCGGAGATACGCAGTATTTT. It codes for CASSQDFGDTQYF.

This clonotype was detected once. The chain is built from TRBV5-1 and TRBJ1-2; 12 bases fit TRBD1. J gave up 2 bases and V 4 bases, and 9 bases lay outside the gene matches. Germline V gene lookup returns CDR1 SGHRS and CDR2 YFSETQ. The CDR3 runs 17 residues. As DNA, the CDR3 is TGCGCCAGCAGCCGGGACCCCGGGACAGGGGGCAACTATGGCTACACCTTC. Amino acid sequence: CASSRDPGTGGNYGYTF.

The chain links TRBV12-3 or TRBV12-4 to TRBJ1-5; TRBD1 aligns across 10 bases. Trimming at V came to 5 bases and at J to 5 bases, leaving 3 bases not matched to a gene. This CDR3 comprises 14 residues. In nucleotides, the CDR3 is TGTGCCAGCAGTAAGACAGGGGGCTATCAGCCCCAGCATTTT. It codes for CASSKTGGYQPQHF.

The V call is TRBV7-9, the J call TRBJ2-5; TRBD2 agrees at 7 bases. There are 14 residues in the CDR3. CDR1 is SEHNR, CDR2 FQNEAQ, per germline (reference sequence). Trimming took 5 bases from V and 4 from J; bases not matched to a gene: 7. CDR3 region: CASSPSGVGETQYF. The CDR3 region has the DNA TGTGCCAGCAGCCCGAGCGGGGTTGGAGAGACCCAGTACTTC.

CDR3 residues: CASSPDGQQTNEKLFF. The CDR3 nucleotides read TGTGCCAGCAGCCCAGATGGACAGCAGACAAATGAAAAACTGTTTTTT. The chain joins TRBV6-2 or TRBV6-3 to TRBJ1-4, with D maybe TRBD1 (6 bases). V shed 6 bases and J shed 5 bases, with 19 bases lying between them. The CDR3 contains 16 residues. Germline CDR1 MNHEY, CDR2 SVGEGT.

The table lists this clonotype with a few counts. J is TRBJ2-1 and V is TRBV7-8, with TRBD2 as a possible D gene (7 bases). The ends were cut back, 8 bases at V and 4 bases at J, with 18 bases in the middle. The germline V gene encodes CDR1 SGHVS and CDR2 FQNEAQ. The CDR3 sequence is 15 residues long. The DNA for the CDR3 is TGTGCCAGCGGGGGGAGGCGGGGGCTGTACAATGAGCAGTTCTTC. This translates into CASGGRRGLYNEQFF.

This chain joins TRBV7-2 and TRBJ2-1, with a weak D call TRBD2 (5 bases). Germline assignment: CDR1 SGHTA and CDR2 FQGNSA. With 3 bases removed from V and 10 bases from J, the gap between germline ends came to 16 bases. There are 14 residues in the CDR3. As DNA, the CDR3 is TGTGCCAGCAGCTTGGGAGCTTCGGGATACGAGCAGTTCTTC. Its translation: CASSLGASGYEQFF.

The genes are TRBV12-3 or TRBV12-4 and TRBJ2-2; D remains unclear. The CDR3 consists of 13 residues. V was pared by 5 bases and J by 8 bases, with 12 bases between. The CDR3 DNA reads TGTGCCAGCAGTGACCGGATTCGGGGGGAGCTGTTTTTT. It is translated as CASSDRIRGELFF.

This clonotype was detected only a few times. J is TRBJ2-3 and V is TRBV5-1; maybe TRBD2 (5 bases). CDR3 size: 15 residues. V was trimmed by 3 bases and J by 6 bases, leaving 17 bases between them. The V gene's germline CDR1 is SGHRS and CDR2 YFSETQ. CDR3 in amino acids: CASSYGPTSSDTQYF. As DNA, the CDR3 is TGCGCCAGCAGCTACGGGCCAACTAGTTCGGATACGCAGTATTTT.

The CDR3 loop reads CSVERGKYGYTF. The CDR3 DNA is TGCAGCGTTGAAAGAGGGAAATATGGCTACACCTTC. V usage is TRBV29-1 and J usage is TRBJ1-2; no definite D call. From germline, CDR1 is SQVTM and CDR2 ANQGSEA. The CDR3 has 12 residues. Trimming left V 2 bases short and J 5 bases short, with 9 bases between.